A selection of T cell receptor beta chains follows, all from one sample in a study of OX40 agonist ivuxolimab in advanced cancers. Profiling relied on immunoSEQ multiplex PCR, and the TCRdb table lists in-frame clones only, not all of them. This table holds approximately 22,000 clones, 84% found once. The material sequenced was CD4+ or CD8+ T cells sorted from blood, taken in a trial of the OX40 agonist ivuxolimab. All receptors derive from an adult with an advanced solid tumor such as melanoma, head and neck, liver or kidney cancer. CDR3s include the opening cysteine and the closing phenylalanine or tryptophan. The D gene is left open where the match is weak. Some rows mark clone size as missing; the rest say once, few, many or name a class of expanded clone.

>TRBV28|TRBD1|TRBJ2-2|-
TGTGCCAGCAGACAGGGGGTCGGGGAGCTGTTTTTT
CASRQGVGELFF
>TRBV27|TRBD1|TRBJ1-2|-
TGTGCCAGCAGTTTACGCGGGACAGGGTTTGATGGCTACACCTTC
CASSLRGTGFDGYTF
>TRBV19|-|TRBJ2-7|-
TGTGCCAGTAGTATTTCGGGGTACTACGAGCAGTACTTC
CASSISGYYEQYF
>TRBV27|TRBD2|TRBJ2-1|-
TGTGCCAGCGGGGCACTAGCGGGAGAGGGGGGTTGGGATGAGCAGTTCTTC
CASGALAGEGGWDEQFF
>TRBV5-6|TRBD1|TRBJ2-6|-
TGTGCCAGCAGCTTGGGGACAGGGGCTGGGGCCAACGTCCTGACTTTC
CASSLGTGAGANVLTF
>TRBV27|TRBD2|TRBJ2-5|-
TGTGCCAGCAGTTTGCTTCAGGGAGGGGCCCAGTACTTC
CASSLLQGGAQYF
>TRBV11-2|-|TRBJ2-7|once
TGTGCCAGCAGCTTAGGCCCGACGCTGGGTCTCGAGCAGTACTTC
CASSLGPTLGLEQYF
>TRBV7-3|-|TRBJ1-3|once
TGTGCCAGCAGCTTAGAAGGGAGTGGAAACACCATATATTTT
CASSLEGSGNTIYF
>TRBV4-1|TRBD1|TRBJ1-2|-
TGCGCCAGCAGCCAAAAACCGCAGGGGGCCCATGGCTACACCTTC
CASSQKPQGAHGYTF
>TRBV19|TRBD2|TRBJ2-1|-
TGTGCCAGTAGTCCCAGCGGGAGTGATTACAATGAGCAGTTCTTC
CASSPSGSDYNEQFF
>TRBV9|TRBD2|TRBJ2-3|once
TGTGCCAGCAGCCCGCAGGGCGGGGGGGCTAGATATACGCAGTATTTT
CASSPQGGGARYTQYF
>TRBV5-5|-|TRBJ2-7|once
TGTGCCAGCAGCTTGAGTCCCCCCAGGACTGGGCCCTACGAGCAGTACTTC
CASSLSPPRTGPYEQYF
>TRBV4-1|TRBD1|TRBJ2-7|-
TGCGCCAGCAGCCGCGGACAGGGCCCCTACGAGCAGTACTTC
CASSRGQGPYEQYF
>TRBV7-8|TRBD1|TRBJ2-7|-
TGTGCCAGCAGCTCCGGGACAGGGGCGTACGAGCAGTACTTC
CASSSGTGAYEQYF
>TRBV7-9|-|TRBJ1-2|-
TGTGCCAGCAGCCTAAACTATGGCTACACCTTC
CASSLNYGYTF
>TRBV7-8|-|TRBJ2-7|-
TGTGCCAGCAGCGCCAAATTATCAGGGGAGCAGTACTTC
CASSAKLSGEQYF
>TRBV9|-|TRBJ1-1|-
TGTGCCAGCAGCGCCACCGGGGGCCGAAATGAAGCTTTCTTT
CASSATGGRNEAFF
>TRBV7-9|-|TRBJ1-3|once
TGTGCCAGCCTCGGGGGGCCTGGAAACACCATATATTTT
CASLGGPGNTIYF
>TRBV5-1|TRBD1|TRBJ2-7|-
TGCGCCAGCGGACTTCGGGACAGTAGCTCCTACGAGCAGTACTTC
CASGLRDSSSYEQYF
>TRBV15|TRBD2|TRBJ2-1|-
TGTGCCACCAGCCTAGCGGAGTACAATGAGCAGTTCTTC
CATSLAEYNEQFF
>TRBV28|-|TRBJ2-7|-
TGTGCCAGCACTACGGTGGGCGCCGCCTCCTACGAGCAGTACTTC
CASTTVGAASYEQYF
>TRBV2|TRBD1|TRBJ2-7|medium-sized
TGTGCCAGCAGTCCAGGACAGGGGATCAACGAGCAGTACTTC
CASSPGQGINEQYF
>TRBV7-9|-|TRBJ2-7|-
TGTGCCAGCAGCCCGATCGGGGCCACATCCTACGAGCAGTACTTC
CASSPIGATSYEQYF
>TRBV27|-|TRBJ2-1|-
TGTGCCAGCAGTTTACACGGGAGCTCCTACAATGAGCAGTTCTTC
CASSLHGSSYNEQFF